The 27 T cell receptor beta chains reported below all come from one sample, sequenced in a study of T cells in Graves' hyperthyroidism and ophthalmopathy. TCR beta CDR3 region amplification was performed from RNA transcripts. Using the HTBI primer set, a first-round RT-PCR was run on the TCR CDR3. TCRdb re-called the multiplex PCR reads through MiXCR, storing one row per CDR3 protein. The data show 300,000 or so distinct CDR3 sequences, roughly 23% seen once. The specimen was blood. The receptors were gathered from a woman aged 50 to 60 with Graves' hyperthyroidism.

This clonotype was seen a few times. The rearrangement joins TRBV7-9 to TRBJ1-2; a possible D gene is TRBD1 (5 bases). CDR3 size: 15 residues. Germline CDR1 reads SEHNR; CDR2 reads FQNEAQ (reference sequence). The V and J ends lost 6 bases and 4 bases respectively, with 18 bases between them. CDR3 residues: CASRSEGSSFYGYTF. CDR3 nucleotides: TGTGCCAGCAGGTCTGAGGGGAGCTCCTTCTATGGCTACACCTTC.

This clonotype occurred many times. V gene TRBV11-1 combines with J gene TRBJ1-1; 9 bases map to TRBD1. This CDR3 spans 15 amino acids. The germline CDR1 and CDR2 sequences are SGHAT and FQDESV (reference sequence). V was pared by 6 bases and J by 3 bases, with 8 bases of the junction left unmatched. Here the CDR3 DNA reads TGTGCCAGCAGGCCGGGACAGGGTGGCGACACTGAAGCTTTCTTT. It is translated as CASRPGQGGDTEAFF.

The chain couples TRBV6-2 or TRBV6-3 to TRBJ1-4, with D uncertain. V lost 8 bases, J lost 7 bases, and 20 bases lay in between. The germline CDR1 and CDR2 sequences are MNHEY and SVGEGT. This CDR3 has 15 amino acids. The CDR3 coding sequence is TGTGCCAGCGGGAAACAGCTCCTTGGAGGTGAAAAACTGTTTTTT. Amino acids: CASGKQLLGGEKLFF.

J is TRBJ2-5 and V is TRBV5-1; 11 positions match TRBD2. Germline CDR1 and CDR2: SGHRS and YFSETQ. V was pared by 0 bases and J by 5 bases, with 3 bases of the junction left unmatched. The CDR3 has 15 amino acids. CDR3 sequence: CASSLAGTSGETQYF. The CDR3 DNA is TGCGCCAGCAGCTTGGCCGGGACTAGCGGTGAGACCCAGTACTTC.

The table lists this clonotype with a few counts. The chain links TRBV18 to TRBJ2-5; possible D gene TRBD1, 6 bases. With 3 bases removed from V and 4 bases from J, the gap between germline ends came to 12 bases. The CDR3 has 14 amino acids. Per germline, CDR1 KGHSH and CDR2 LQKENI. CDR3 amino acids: CASSPGTKGETQYF. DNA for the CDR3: TGTGCCAGCTCACCCGGGACAAAAGGAGAGACCCAGTACTTC.

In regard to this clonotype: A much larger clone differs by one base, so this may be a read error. This chain's CDR3 is CSARPHIGQGTYEQYF. CDR3 in DNA: TGCAGTGCTAGACCTCACATAGGCCAGGGAACCTACGAGCAGTACTTC. The rearrangement links TRBV20-1 to TRBJ2-7; perhaps TRBD1 as D (5 bases). Trimming shortened V by 2 bases and J by 2 bases, and 19 bases separated the two germline ends. The CDR3 is 16 amino acids. Germline CDR1 reads DFQATT; CDR2 reads SNEGSKA (reference sequence).

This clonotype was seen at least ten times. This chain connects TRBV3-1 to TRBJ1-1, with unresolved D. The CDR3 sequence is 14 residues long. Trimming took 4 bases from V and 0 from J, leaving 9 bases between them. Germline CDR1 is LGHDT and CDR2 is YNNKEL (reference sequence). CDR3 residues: CASSPSKMNTEAFF. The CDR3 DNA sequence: TGTGCCAGCAGCCCAAGTAAAATGAACACTGAAGCTTTCTTT.

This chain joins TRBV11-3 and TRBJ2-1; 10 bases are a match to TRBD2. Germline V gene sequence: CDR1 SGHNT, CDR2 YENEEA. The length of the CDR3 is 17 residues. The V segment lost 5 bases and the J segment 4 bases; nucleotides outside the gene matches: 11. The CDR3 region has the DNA TGTGCCAGCAGCCGGGGACTAGCGACTCTCCTTTACAATGAGCAGTTCTTC. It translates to CASSRGLATLLYNEQFF.

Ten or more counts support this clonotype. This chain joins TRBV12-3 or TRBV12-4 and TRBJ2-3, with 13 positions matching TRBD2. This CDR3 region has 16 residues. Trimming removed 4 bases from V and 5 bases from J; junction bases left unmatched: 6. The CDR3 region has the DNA TGTGCCAGCAGTTCGGGACTAGCGGGGCGAGGAGATACGCAGTATTTT. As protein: CASSSGLAGRGDTQYF.

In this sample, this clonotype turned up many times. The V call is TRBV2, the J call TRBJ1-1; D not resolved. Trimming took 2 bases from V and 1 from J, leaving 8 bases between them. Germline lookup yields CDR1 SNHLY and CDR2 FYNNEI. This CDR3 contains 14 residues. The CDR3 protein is CASSEIVANTEAFF. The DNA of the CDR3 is TGTGCCAGCAGTGAAATAGTTGCGAACACTGAAGCTTTCTTT.

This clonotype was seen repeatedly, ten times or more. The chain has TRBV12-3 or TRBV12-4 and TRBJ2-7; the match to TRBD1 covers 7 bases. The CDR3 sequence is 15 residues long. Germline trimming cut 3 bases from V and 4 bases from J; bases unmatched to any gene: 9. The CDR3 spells CASSLRQGIRYEQYF. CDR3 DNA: TGTGCCAGCAGTTTGCGACAGGGAATTCGGTACGAGCAGTACTTC.

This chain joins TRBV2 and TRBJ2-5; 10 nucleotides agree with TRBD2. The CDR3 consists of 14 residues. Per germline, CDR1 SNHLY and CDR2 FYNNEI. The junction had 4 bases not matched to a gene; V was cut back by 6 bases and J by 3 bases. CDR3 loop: CASSGLAAEETQYF. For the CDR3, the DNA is TGTGCCAGCAGCGGACTAGCGGCTGAAGAGACCCAGTACTTC.

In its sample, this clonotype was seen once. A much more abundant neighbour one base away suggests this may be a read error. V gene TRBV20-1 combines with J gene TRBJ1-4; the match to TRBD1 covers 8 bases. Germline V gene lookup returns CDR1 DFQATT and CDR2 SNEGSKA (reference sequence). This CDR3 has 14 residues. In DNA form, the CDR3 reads TGCAGTGCTACCCGGACAGGGCGTAATGAAGAACTGTTTTTT. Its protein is CSATRTGRNEELFF.

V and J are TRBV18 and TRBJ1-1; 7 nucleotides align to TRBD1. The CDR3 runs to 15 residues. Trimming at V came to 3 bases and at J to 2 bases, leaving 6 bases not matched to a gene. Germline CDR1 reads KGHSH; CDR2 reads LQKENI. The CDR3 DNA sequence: TGTGCCAGCTCACCTCGACAGGGAGTTAACACTGAAGCTTTCTTT. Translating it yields CASSPRQGVNTEAFF.

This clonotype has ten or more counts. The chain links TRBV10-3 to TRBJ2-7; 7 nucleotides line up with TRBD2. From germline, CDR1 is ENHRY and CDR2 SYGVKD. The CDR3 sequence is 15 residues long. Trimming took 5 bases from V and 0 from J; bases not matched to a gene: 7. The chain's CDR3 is CAISFGGGLSYEQYF. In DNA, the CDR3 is TGTGCCATCAGTTTTGGCGGGGGACTCTCCTACGAGCAGTACTTC.

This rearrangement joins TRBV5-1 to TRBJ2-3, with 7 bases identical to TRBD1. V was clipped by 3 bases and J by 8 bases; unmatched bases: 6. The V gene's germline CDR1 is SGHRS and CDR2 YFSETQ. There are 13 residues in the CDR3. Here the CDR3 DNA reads TGCGCCAGCAGCTCCACAGGGGAGCCTACGCAGTATTTT. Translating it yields CASSSTGEPTQYF.

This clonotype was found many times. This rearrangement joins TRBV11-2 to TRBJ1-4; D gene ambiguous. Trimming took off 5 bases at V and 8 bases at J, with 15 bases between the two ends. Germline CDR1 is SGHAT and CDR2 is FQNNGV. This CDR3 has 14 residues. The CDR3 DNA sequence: TGTGCCAGCAGCCTCAGGCTAGACGGGGAAAAACTGTTTTTT. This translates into CASSLRLDGEKLFF.

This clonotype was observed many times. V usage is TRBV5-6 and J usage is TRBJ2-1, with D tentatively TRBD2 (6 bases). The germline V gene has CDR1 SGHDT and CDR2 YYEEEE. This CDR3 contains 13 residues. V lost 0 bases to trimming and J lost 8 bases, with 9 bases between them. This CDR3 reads CASSLVTRDEQFF. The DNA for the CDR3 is TGTGCCAGCAGCTTGGTGACTAGGGATGAGCAGTTCTTC.

CDR3: CASSLSGRNQPQHF. Written as DNA, the CDR3 is TGTGCCAGCAGTTTATCAGGTAGAAATCAGCCCCAGCATTTT. The chain couples TRBV28 to TRBJ1-5; D ambiguous. The germline gives CDR1 MDHEN, CDR2 SYDVKM. V was trimmed by 1 base and J by 4 bases, leaving 8 bases between them. The CDR3 has 14 amino acids. Supplemented by reference TRBV28 and TRBJ1-5, the full variable domain reads DVKVTQSSRYLVKRTGEKVFLECVQDMDHENMFWYRQDPGLGLRLIYFSYDVKMKEKGDIPEGYSVSREKKERFSLILESASTNQTSMYLCASSLSGRNQPQHFGDGTRLSIL.

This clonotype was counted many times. CDR3 protein: CASSLVAGGGYEQYF. In DNA, the CDR3 is TGTGCCAGCAGTTTAGTAGCGGGGGGAGGGTACGAGCAGTACTTC. The chain employs TRBV28 and TRBJ2-7; TRBD2 matches at 10 bases. This CDR3 is 15 amino acids long. Looked up from germline, CDR1 is MDHEN and CDR2 is SYDVKM. The junction had 5 bases not matched to a gene; V was cut back by 2 bases and J by 4 bases.

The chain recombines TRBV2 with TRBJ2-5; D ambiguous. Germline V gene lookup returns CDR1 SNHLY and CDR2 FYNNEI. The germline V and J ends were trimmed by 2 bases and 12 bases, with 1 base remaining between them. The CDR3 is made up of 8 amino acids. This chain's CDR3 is CASSEKYF. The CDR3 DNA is TGTGCCAGCAGTGAAAAGTACTTC.

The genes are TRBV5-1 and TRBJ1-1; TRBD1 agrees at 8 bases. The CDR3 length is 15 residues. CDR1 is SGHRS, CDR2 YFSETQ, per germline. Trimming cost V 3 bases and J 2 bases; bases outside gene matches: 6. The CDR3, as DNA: TGCGCCAGCAGCTCCCGACAGGGGAGCAACACTGAAGCTTTCTTT. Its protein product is CASSSRQGSNTEAFF.

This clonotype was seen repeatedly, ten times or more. In DNA, the CDR3 is TGTGCCAGCAGCTTATCCAGGGTTGGGCAAAATCAGCCCCAGCATTTT. Amino acid sequence: CASSLSRVGQNQPQHF. J is TRBJ1-5 and V is TRBV7-9, with D maybe TRBD1 (5 bases). With 2 bases removed from V and 4 bases from J, the gap between germline ends came to 15 bases. This CDR3 contains 16 residues. Germline CDR1 reads SEHNR; CDR2 reads FQNEAQ (reference sequence).

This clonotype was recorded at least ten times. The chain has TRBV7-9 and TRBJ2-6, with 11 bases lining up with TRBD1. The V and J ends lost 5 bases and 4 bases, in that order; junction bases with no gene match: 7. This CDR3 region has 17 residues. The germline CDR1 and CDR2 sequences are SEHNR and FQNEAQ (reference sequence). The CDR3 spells CASSPGTGGRGANVLTF. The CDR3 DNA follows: TGTGCCAGCAGCCCGGGGACAGGGGGAAGGGGGGCCAACGTCCTGACTTTC.

The CDR3 DNA sequence: TGCAGTGCTAGAGATCGAGACATCGGAACTTCCTATGGCTACACCTTC. Translated, it gives CSARDRDIGTSYGYTF. The gene calls are TRBV20-1 and TRBJ1-2; no clear D gene. The CDR3 covers 16 residues. V lost 0 bases and J 4 bases, leaving 18 bases between the germline ends. Germline CDR1 DFQATT, CDR2 SNEGSKA (reference sequence).

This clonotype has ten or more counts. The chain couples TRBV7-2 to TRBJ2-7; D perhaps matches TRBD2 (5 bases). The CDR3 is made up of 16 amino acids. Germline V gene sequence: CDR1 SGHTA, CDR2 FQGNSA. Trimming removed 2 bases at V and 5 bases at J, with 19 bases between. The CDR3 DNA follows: TGTGCCAGCAGCTTACCGACTTCCCGGGGATATAACGAGCAGTACTTC. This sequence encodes CASSLPTSRGYNEQYF.

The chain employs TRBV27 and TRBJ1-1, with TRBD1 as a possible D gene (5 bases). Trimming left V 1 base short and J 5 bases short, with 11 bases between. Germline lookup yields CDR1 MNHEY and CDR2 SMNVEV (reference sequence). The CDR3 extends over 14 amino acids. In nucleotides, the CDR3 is TGTGCCAGCAGTTTATACGGCAGGGAGACTGAAGCTTTCTTT. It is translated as CASSLYGRETEAFF.